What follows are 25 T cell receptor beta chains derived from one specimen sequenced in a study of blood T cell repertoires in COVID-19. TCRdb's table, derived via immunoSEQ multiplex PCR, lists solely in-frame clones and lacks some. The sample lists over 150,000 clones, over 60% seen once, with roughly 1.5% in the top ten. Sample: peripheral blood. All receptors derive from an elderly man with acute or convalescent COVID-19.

The CDR3 DNA reads as TGTGCCAGCAGGTGGTCGGGGGGCAATGAGCAGTTCTTC. It codes for CASRWSGGNEQFF. V usage is TRBV11-2 and J usage is TRBJ2-1, with 7 nucleotides matching TRBD2. The CDR3 runs 13 residues. V lost 6 bases and J lost 6; bases outside the gene matches: 5. Germline V gene data show CDR1 as SGHAT and CDR2 as FQNNGV.

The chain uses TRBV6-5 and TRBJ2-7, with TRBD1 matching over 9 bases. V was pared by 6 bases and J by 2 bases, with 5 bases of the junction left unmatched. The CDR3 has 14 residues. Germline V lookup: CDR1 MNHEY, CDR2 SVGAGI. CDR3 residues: CASRATGGPYEQYV. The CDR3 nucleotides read TGTGCCAGCAGGGCCACAGGGGGCCCCTACGAGCAGTACGTC.

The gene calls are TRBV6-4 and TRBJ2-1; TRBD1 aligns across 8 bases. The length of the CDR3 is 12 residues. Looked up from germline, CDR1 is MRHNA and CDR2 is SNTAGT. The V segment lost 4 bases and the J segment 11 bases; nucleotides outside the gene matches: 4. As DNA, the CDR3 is TGTGCCAGCAGTGCACAGGGGGACAAGCAGTTCTTC. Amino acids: CASSAQGDKQFF.

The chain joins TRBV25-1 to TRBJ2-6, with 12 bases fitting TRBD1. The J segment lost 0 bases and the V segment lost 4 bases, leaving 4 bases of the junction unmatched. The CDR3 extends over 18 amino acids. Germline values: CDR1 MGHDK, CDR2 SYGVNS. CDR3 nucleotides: TGTGCCAGCAGTGCCAGGGACAGGGGGCTCTCTGGGGCCAACGTCCTGACTTTC. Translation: CASSARDRGLSGANVLTF.

As DNA, the CDR3 is TGCGCCAGTCGACAGGGGGCGGCCTACGAGCAGTACGTC. Its translation: CASRQGAAYEQYV. The chain links TRBV10-2 to TRBJ2-7; 10 bases are shared with TRBD1. The CDR3 length is 13 residues. J was trimmed by 2 bases and V by 9 bases; bases with no gene match: 4. Germline loops: CDR1 WSHSY, CDR2 SAAADI.

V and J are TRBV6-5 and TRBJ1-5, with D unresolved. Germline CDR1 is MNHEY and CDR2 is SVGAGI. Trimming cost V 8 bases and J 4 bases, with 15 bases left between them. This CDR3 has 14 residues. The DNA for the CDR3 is TGTGCCAGCGACTACGGGGTGCGGAATCAGCCCCAGCATTTT. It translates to CASDYGVRNQPQHF.

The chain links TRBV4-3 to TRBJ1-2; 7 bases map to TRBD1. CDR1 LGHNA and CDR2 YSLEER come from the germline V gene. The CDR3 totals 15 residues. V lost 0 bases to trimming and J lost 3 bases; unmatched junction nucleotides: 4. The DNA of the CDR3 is TGCGCCAGCAGCCAAGACCACGGGACAGACTATGGCTACACCTTC. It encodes CASSQDHGTDYGYTF.

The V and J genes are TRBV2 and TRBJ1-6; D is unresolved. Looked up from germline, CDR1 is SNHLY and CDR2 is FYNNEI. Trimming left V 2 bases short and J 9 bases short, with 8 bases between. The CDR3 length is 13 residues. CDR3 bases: TGTGCCAGCAGTGAATGGAGGTTTTCACCCCTCCACTTT. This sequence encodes CASSEWRFSPLHF.

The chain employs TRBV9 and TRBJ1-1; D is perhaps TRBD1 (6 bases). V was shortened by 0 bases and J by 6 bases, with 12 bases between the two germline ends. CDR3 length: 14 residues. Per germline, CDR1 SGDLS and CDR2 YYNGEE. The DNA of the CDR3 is TGTGCCAGCAGCGTAGGTATACAGGGCTCTGAAGCTTTCTTT. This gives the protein CASSVGIQGSEAFF.

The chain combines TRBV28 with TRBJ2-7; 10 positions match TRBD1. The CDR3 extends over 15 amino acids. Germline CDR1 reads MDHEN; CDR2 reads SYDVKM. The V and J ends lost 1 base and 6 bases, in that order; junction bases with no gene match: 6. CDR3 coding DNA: TGTGCCAGCAGTTTATCGGGGACAGGGGTTTTCGAGCAGTACTTC. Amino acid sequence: CASSLSGTGVFEQYF. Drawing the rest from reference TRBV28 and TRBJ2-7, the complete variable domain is DVKVTQSSRYLVKRTGEKVFLECVQDMDHENMFWYRQDPGLGLRLIYFSYDVKMKEKGDIPEGYSVSREKKERFSLILESASTNQTSMYLCASSLSGTGVFEQYFGPGTRLTVT.

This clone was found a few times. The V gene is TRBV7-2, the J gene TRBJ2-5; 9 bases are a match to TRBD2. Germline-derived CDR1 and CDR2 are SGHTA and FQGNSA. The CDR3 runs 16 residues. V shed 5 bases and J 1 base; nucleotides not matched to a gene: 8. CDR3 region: CASSRVGSGGQETQYF. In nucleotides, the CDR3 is TGTGCCAGCAGCCGGGTGGGTAGCGGGGGCCAAGAGACCCAGTACTTC. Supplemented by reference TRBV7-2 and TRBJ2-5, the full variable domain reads GAGVSQSPSNKVTEKGKDVELRCDPISGHTALYWYRQSLGQGLEFLIYFQGNSAPDKSGLPSDRFSAERTGGSVSTLTIQRTQQEDSAVYLCASSRVGSGGQETQYFGPGTRLLVL.

This CDR3 is CASSNQVNTEAFF. The CDR3 DNA reads TGTGCCAGCAGCAATCAGGTGAACACTGAAGCTTTCTTT. This chain uses TRBV7-3 with TRBJ1-1; D is unresolved. CDR1 and CDR2 from the germline V gene are SGHTA and FQGTGA. Trimming pared 5 bases from V and 0 bases from J, leaving 7 bases between. CDR3 length equals 13 residues.

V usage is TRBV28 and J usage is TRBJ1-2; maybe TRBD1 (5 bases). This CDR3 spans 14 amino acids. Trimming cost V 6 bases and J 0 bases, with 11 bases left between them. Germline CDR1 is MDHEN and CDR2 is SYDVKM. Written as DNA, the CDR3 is TGTGCCAGCAGATCCGGGGGAGCTAACTATGGCTACACCTTC. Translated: CASRSGGANYGYTF.

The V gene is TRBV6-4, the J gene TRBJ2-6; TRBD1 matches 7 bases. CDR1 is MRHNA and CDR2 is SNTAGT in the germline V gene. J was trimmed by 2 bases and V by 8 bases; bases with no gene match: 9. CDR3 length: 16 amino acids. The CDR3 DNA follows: TGTGCCAGCCGCCCAGGTCAGGGGGCTGGGGCCAACGTCCTGACTTTC. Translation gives CASRPGQGAGANVLTF.

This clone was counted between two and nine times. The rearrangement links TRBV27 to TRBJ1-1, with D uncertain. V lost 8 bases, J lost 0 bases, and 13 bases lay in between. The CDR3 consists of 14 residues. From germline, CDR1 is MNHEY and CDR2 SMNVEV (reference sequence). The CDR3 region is CASQGRNMNTEAFF. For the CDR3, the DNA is TGTGCCAGCCAAGGCAGGAACATGAACACTGAAGCTTTCTTT.

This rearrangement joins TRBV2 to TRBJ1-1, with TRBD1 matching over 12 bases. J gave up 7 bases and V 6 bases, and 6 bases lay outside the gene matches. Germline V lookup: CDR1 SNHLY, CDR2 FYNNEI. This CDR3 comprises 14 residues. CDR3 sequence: CASSGTGGKIEAFF. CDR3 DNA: TGTGCCAGCAGCGGGACAGGGGGCAAGATTGAAGCTTTCTTT.

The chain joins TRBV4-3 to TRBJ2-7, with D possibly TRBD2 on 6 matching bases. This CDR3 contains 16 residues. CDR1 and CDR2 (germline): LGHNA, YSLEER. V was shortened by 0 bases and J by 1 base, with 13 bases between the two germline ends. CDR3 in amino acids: CASSQDGAGTSYEQYF. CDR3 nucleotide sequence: TGCGCCAGCAGCCAAGATGGGGCAGGGACTTCCTACGAGCAGTACTTC.

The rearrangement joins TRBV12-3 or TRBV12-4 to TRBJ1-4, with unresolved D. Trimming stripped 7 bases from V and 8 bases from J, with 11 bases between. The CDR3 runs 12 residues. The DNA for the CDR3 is TGTGCCAGCACTTCGCGAGGAGAAAAACTGTTTTTT. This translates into CASTSRGEKLFF.

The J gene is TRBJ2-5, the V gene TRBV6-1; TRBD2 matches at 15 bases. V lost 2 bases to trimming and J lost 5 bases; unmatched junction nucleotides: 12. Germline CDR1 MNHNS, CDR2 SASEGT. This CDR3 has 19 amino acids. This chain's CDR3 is CASSETEWTSGGARETQYF. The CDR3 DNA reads TGTGCCAGCAGTGAAACAGAATGGACTAGCGGGGGGGCCCGGGAGACCCAGTACTTC.

This CDR3 reads CASRKWTDNTGELFF. DNA for the CDR3: TGTGCCAGCAGAAAATGGACAGATAACACCGGGGAGCTGTTTTTT. The chain has TRBV3-1 (or the pseudogene TRBV3-2) and TRBJ2-2; a weak D match, TRBD1 (6 bases). V lost 6 bases, J lost 2 bases, and 13 bases lay in between. Per the germline V gene, CDR1 is LGHDT and CDR2 is YNNKEL (reference sequence). The CDR3 covers 15 residues.

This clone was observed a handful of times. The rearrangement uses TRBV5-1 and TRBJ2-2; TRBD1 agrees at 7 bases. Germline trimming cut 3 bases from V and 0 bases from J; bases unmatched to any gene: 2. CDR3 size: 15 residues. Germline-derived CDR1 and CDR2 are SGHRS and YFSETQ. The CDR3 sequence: CASSSGQSNTGELFF. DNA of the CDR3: TGCGCCAGCAGCTCGGGACAGTCGAACACCGGGGAGCTGTTTTTT.

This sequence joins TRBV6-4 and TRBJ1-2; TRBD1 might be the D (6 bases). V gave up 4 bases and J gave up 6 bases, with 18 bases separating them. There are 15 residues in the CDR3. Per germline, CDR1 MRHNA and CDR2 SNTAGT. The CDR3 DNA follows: TGTGCCAGCAGTGCTCAGGCGTTCGCAGGGGATGGCTACACCTTC. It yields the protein CASSAQAFAGDGYTF.

The CDR3 region has the DNA TGCGCCAGCAGCCCCTCGGGGGTGGATGAGCAGTTCTTC. This encodes CASSPSGVDEQFF. The chain combines TRBV5-1 with TRBJ2-1; tentative D call: TRBD2 (6 bases). CDR1 SGHRS and CDR2 YFSETQ come from the germline V gene. Trimming cost V 4 bases and J 8 bases, with 13 bases left between them. The CDR3 is 13 amino acids. The full variable domain, its missing parts supplied by reference TRBV5-1 and TRBJ2-1, is KAGVTQTPRYLIKTRGQQVTLSCSPISGHRSVSWYQQTPGQGLQFLFEYFSETQRNKGNFPGRFSGRQFSNSRSEMNVSTLELGDSALYLCASSPSGVDEQFFGPGTRLTVL.

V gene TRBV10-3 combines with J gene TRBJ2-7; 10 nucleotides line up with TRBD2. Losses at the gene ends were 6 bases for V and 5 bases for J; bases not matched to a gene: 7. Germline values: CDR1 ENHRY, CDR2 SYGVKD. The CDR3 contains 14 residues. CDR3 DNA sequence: TGTGCCATCAGCCTTAGCGGGGGGCCCGACGAGCAGTACTTC. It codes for CAISLSGGPDEQYF.

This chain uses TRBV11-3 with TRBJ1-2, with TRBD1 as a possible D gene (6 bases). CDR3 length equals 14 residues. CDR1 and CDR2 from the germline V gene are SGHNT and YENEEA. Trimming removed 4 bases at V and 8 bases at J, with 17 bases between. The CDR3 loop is CASSSLRGADGYTF. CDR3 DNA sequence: TGTGCCAGCAGCTCTCTTCGGGGGGCGGACGGCTACACCTTC.